The text below deals with one T cell receptor (beta chain). This clone appeared a few times. No cognate antigen has been identified for it. No much larger clonotype is one base removed from it; base qualities were not supplied. This sample stems from a study of cytomegalovirus exposure and HLA in healthy donors (dated by TCRdb to about 2017). Background on the whole study: An earlier analysis of under 600 of the donors reported roughly 270 Gb of sequence data and around 120 million unique TCR beta sequences from 150 million to 200 million T cells. The study combined high-throughput TCR immunosequencing, statistical association of individual TCRs with disease status, and machine learning to predict cytomegalovirus infection status. All discovery cohort repertoires had been generated on a single sequencing platform. The study was designed to test whether signatures of past pathogen exposure could be identified by cataloging public T cell receptors. An earlier analysis of 587 of the donors used high-throughput TCR beta sequencing to judge whether each TCR beta V gene segment behaved as functional or pseudogenic. Alongside the repertoire data, information on donor age, sex, ethnicity and CMV serostatus was compiled. Using immunosequencing, the study profiled T cell repertoires from 666 subjects and related those repertoires to cytomegalovirus serostatus. Several DR-DQ haplotypes were treated as single units for association and clustering because of strong linkage in the cohort. An early release that covered about 640 HLA-typed donors contained approximately 300 gigabases of sequencing data and 70 million to 100 million unique TCR sequences. A later analysis re-analyzed previously published TCR beta repertoires from approximately 700 donors and added high-resolution HLA genotyping to study TCR occurrence patterns. Typing coverage varied by locus: about 620-630 donors for A, B, C, DRB1 and DQB1; roughly 500 for DQA1; over 600 for DPA1; around 490 for DPB1. Class I and class II HLA loci were covered by the typing at four-digit resolution. A later genetic analysis took genome-wide SNP genotypes for about three fifths of the roughly 700 donors and used that subset as a discovery cohort. In addition to the first cohort of approximately 650 subjects, a separate validation cohort of approximately 130 different subjects was used. Of the 350 to 400 genotyped donors, around 81% fell in the genetic ancestry cluster associated with self-reported Caucasian donors. Rather than using new phenotypic data, the later analysis identified candidate immune exposures from TCR beta sequences and from how often those sequences occurred across donors. On average, approximately 250,000 unique TCR beta nucleotide sequences were sequenced per donor among several hundred genotyped donors of the cohort, with 15% to 20% of those sequences being non-productive.

The germline V gene gives CDR1 as SGDLS and CDR2 as YYNGEE. V was cut back by 7 bases and J by 0 bases, leaving a gap of 11 bases between them. The CDR3 sequence holds 14 residues, the cysteine and phenylalanine included. Only the CDR3 region is kept as DNA, spanning 42 bases read in frame from base 1. In total, approximately 700 healthy bone marrow donors made up the cohort. At the time of sampling, every cohort member was nominally healthy, though immune exposures that went unrecorded were likely present. The donor tested CMV seropositive, placing the donor among the roughly 300 seropositive members of the cohort. A peripheral blood sample was provided by each donor, and peripheral blood mononuclear cells were used for TCR beta sequencing. Genomic DNA extraction from the blood cell samples was performed with the Qiagen DNeasy Blood Extraction Kit. The library relied on the immunoSEQ multiplex PCR assay. The multiplex PCR relied on a mix of 60 forward primers for TCR Vbeta segments and 13 reverse primers for TCR Jbeta segments. Amplification of the CDR3 region of rearranged TCR beta genes was performed with a multiplex PCR assay on genomic DNA. Amplified TCR beta libraries were sequenced as 87-base-pair reads on the Illumina HiSeq System. The study's processing was this. A later analysis tallied 75 million to 95 million unique TCR beta chains across the 610 or so repertoires, and some 10 million of those chains were shared by two or more donors. A nearest-neighbor algorithm error-corrected the raw reads and collapsed the reads into unique sequences, merging closely related sequences to remove PCR and sequencing errors. V, D and J gene segments were assigned by aligning CDR3 sequences to IMGT reference sequences. For a sequence to be retained, a match of at least six nucleotides was required to both a V gene segment and a J gene segment. Rearrangements were called productive when the CDR3 lacked stop codons and stayed in frame with V and J; all others were non-productive. Following IMGT convention, CDR3 was defined as the stretch from the second conserved V-encoded cysteine up to the conserved J-encoded phenylalanine. The earlier analysis of about 500 of the donors excluded sequences that lacked an unambiguous match to a single V gene segment. In an earlier analysis of several hundred of the donors, V segments were called functional above 56.7% productive rearrangements and were called segregating when the between-donor standard deviation exceeded 5%. A statistical classification framework was built for diagnosing cytomegalovirus status from the catalog of TCR beta chain sequences. In a later analysis, V and J genes were assigned by comparing TCR nucleotide sequences against IMGT/GENE-DB human TR gene sequences. Using the TCRdist pipeline, a later analysis assigned CDR3 sequences along with most-parsimonious VDJ recombination scenarios. In a later analysis, every TCR beta chain was defined by the combination of its CDR3 amino acid sequence and its V-gene family, and reads without a unique V-gene family were dropped. As a way to deal with suspected cross-contamination and a sequencing artifact, a later analysis dropped 450 to 700 nucleotide sequences that were highly shared and had low generation probability. In a later analysis, a clonal expansion index was calculated for each public chain from normalized within-repertoire ranks of inferred template counts. Generation probabilities in a later analysis came from a VDJ recombination model fitted to out-of-frame rearrangements, and those results were checked against IGoR. In a later analysis, hypergeometric tests were used to score TCR-TCR, TCR-HLA and TCR-CMV co-occurrence, with a repertoire-size bias correction applied to TCR pairs. A later analysis estimated false discovery rates by permuting HLA or CMV assignments 20 times. In a later analysis, co-occurring TCRs were grouped using DBSCAN, with TCRdist sequence similarity added in when clustering inside HLA-allele-positive subsets. For co-occurrence clustering, repertoires with fewer than 30,000 or more than 120,000 public chains were excluded, along with about five repertoires with anomalous nucleotide sharing. TCRdb holds this immuneACCESS table with in-frame rearrangements only. Some clones are missing; in checked studies, unresolved V genes explain under half, and the rest has no known cause. D and trimming were read from the DNA, whereas the V and J calls and clone size are those reported in that table. The sample data list just over 150,000 clones, and over 60% of these were observed just once. The ten largest clones capture about 1% of the sample.

Beyond this particular receptor, the publication reports: The presence/absence analyses assumed that sequencing depth was roughly uniform across donors, and that assumption may not be true. When HLA alleles, especially DR and DQ, strongly co-occurred, TCR associations were difficult to assign to individual alleles. Linkage disequilibrium might explain the correlated functional status among segregating V segments, but an unknown experimental factor could not be excluded. A later analysis found that most CMV-associated TCR beta chains appeared HLA-restricted, with HLA associations seemingly driven largely by CMV exposure. In a later genetic analysis, fewer N-insertions in productive TCRs were reported among donors in an Asian-associated ancestry cluster than the roughly 640-donor mean. A later analysis reported that several top co-occurrence clusters appeared linked to parvovirus B19, influenza, CMV and Epstein-Barr virus. A further reported finding was that TCR beta sequences accurately predicted the HLA-A and HLA-B alleles for most subjects in the first cohort. The study gave a list of 150 to 200 TCR beta chains associated with cytomegalovirus. The authors suggested that the approach could potentially be generalized to other disease states and immunological phenotypes. Some IMGT-functional V segments, including TRBV6-2 and TRBV6-3, could not be distinguished by the 87-base-pair reads and were therefore excluded. A later analysis associated about 16,000 TCR beta sequences with specific HLA alleles at a false discovery rate of 0.05. In vitro tests confirmed that a few of the cytomegalovirus-associated TCR beta chains recognize cytomegalovirus antigens. In a later analysis, HLA-associated TCR beta chains showed more clonal expansion and lower generation probabilities than non-associated chains that were equally common. A cluster of highly shared sequence variants was judged likely to be a technical artifact of the sequencing pipeline. An association between a missense DCLRE1C variant and V-gene and J-gene trimming of TCR beta chains was found in a later genetic analysis and replicated in an independent cohort. Broadly in line with IMGT annotations, most TCR beta V segments showed up in productive rearrangements about 87% or about 30% of the time in an earlier analysis of around 550 of the donors. Roughly 17 rarely observed V segments, including chromosome 9 orphons, were excluded from the earlier analysis of some 590 of the donors because counts were too low. The classifier was reported to diagnose cytomegalovirus status with high specificity and sensitivity in both the original and validation cohorts. In this cohort, only TCR beta chains were sequenced, and detectable features were limited by the absence of alpha or paired-chain data. Because HLA typing was missing for some donors at each locus, association tests included only the typed subset. A later analysis found that TCR association rates varied across HLA loci, with DRB1 alleles showing the most associated TCRs and HLA-C alleles the fewest. While some public TCRs were present in many individuals, most TCR sequences turned up only very rarely across donors. For the cohort, immune exposure information was limited to CMV serostatus.

Recombination linked TRBV9 to TRBJ1-3; the D gene assignment is ambiguous. Specimen: PBMCs. The receptor comes from a woman in her 50s in good health and CMV-seropositive. CDR3 loop: CASAAGISGNTIYF. The bases read TGTGCCAGCGCCGCGGGCATCTCTGGAAACACCATATATTTT.